The 29 T cell receptor beta chains below all came from one sample that was sequenced in a study of T cell repertoires in cytomegalovirus infection. No antigen is known for these receptors. Each CDR3 protein gets one entry after TCRdb re-called the reads with MiXCR. This sample has some 940,000 distinct CDR3 sequences, with approximately 30% found just once. The input for sequencing was cultured CD8+ T cells from PBMCs, taken from culture after CMV antigen stimulation. Source of these receptors: a human donor in good health (CMV status not recorded). Some clones in this sample may be carry-over from other donors' samples.

This clonotype was counted ten times or more. The CDR3 sequence is CASSPAGGEERDTQYF. CDR3 coding DNA: TGTGCCAGCAGCCCCGCCGGGGGCGAGGAGCGAGATACGCAGTATTTT. The chain employs TRBV7-9 and TRBJ2-3; D may be TRBD1 or TRBD2 (6 bases each). Trimming shortened V by 5 bases and J by 5 bases, and 20 bases separated the two germline ends. The CDR3 runs 16 residues. Germline lookup yields CDR1 SEHNR and CDR2 FQNEAQ (reference sequence).

This clonotype occurred a few times. V usage is TRBV6-2 or TRBV6-3 and J usage is TRBJ1-2, with 11 bases that match TRBD1. Germline values: CDR1 MNHEY, CDR2 SVGEGT. J gave up 7 bases and V 2 bases, and 3 bases lay outside the gene matches. This CDR3 has 14 amino acids. In nucleotides, the CDR3 is TGTGCCAGCAGTTACAGGGACAGGGGGATTGGCTACACCTTC. This encodes CASSYRDRGIGYTF.

The chain couples TRBV4-1 to TRBJ2-7; 9 bases line up with TRBD2. This CDR3 is built from 14 residues. CDR1 MGHRA and CDR2 YSYEKL come from the germline V gene. V was pared by 3 bases and J by 9 bases, with 9 bases of the junction left unmatched. The CDR3: CASSQSSGEDAQYF. CDR3 in DNA: TGCGCCAGCAGCCAGTCTAGCGGGGAGGATGCGCAGTACTTC.

This chain joins TRBV12-5 and TRBJ2-1; possibly TRBD2 for D (6 bases). Between the trimmed V and J ends, which lost 7 bases and 7 bases, there was a span of 11 bases. The CDR3 is made up of 12 amino acids. The germline V gene has CDR1 LGHNT and CDR2 FRNRAP. CDR3 DNA sequence: TGTGCTAGTGCTCGGGGGAAGAATGAGCAGTTCTTC. Encoded protein: CASARGKNEQFF. The full variable domain, completed using reference TRBV12-5 and TRBJ2-1, is DARVTQTPRHKVTEMGQEVTMRCQPILGHNTVFWYRQTMMQGLELLAYFRNRAPLDDSGMPKDRFSAEMPDATLATLKIQPSEPRDSAVYFCASARGKNEQFFGPGTRLTVL.

This clonotype was recorded a few times. This rearrangement joins TRBV7-6 to TRBJ1-1; 10 bases fit TRBD1. Germline V gives CDR1 SGHVS, CDR2 FNYEAQ. The CDR3 has 14 residues. The V and J ends lost 5 bases and 7 bases, in that order; junction bases with no gene match: 7. DNA for the CDR3: TGTGCCAGCAGCACCGGACAGGGGGTTAGTGAAGCTTTCTTT. This translates into CASSTGQGVSEAFF. The full variable domain, with the rest looked up from reference TRBV7-6 and TRBJ1-1, is GAGVSQSPRYKVTKRGQDVALRCDPISGHVSLYWYRQALGQGPEFLTYFNYEAQQDKSGLPNDRFSAERPEGSISTLTIQRTEQRDSAMYRCASSTGQGVSEAFFGQGTRLTVV.

This clonotype was seen only a few times. The chain joins TRBV28 to TRBJ2-3, with 10 bases lining up with TRBD2. The CDR3 covers 18 residues. The J segment lost 0 bases and the V segment lost 1 base, leaving 7 bases of the junction unmatched. The germline V gene encodes CDR1 MDHEN and CDR2 SYDVKM. The CDR3 DNA reads as TGTGCCAGCAGTTTATTGACTAGCGGGTCCCCTAGCACAGATACGCAGTATTTT. Translation: CASSLLTSGSPSTDTQYF.

CDR3 coding DNA: TGTGCCAGCAGTTCCCCCCCGGCAGATTTAGATGGCTACACCTTC. Translating it yields CASSSPPADLDGYTF. The J gene is TRBJ1-2, the V gene TRBV28, with D unresolved. The CDR3 is 15 amino acids. Germline-derived CDR1 and CDR2 are MDHEN and SYDVKM. The V end was cut by 4 bases, the J end by 6 bases, with 18 bases between.

This clonotype was seen a handful of times. The rearrangement uses TRBV2 and TRBJ2-3; D may be TRBD1 (6 bases). V was trimmed by 2 bases and J by 2 bases, leaving 14 bases between them. Germline V gene lookup returns CDR1 SNHLY and CDR2 FYNNEI. This CDR3 comprises 16 residues. The CDR3 DNA reads TGTGCCAGCAGTGAATGGGGGCGCGGGCCCACAGATACGCAGTATTTT. Translated: CASSEWGRGPTDTQYF.

This clonotype has a count of ten or more. The chain couples TRBV11-2 to TRBJ2-7; 7 bases map to TRBD1. There are 14 residues in the CDR3. The V and J ends lost 6 bases and 4 bases, in that order; junction bases with no gene match: 9. Germline loops: CDR1 SGHAT, CDR2 FQNNGV. The CDR3 bases are TGTGCCAGCAGGAACCCGGGACAGACTTACGAGCAGTACTTC. The encoded protein is CASRNPGQTYEQYF.

The chain employs TRBV19 and TRBJ2-5; D gene uncertain. The V end was cut by 0 bases, the J end by 0 bases, with 2 bases between. CDR3 length equals 13 residues. CDR1 is LNHDA and CDR2 is SQIVND in the germline V gene (reference sequence). The DNA of the CDR3 is TGTGCCAGTAGTATAGACTACCAAGAGACCCAGTACTTC. Protein: CASSIDYQETQYF. The entire variable domain, with the rest obtained from reference TRBV19 and TRBJ2-5, is as follows: DGGITQSPKYLFRKEGQNVTLSCEQNLNHDAMYWYRQDPGQGLRLIYYSQIVNDFQKGDIAEGYSVSREKKESFPLTVTSAQKNPTAFYLCASSIDYQETQYFGPGTRLLVL.

This clonotype was counted a few times. The chain employs TRBV12-3 or TRBV12-4 and TRBJ2-1; 12 bases are a match to TRBD2. The CDR3 runs 15 residues. Losses at the gene ends were 6 bases for V and 6 bases for J; bases not matched to a gene: 6. The CDR3 DNA follows: TGTGCCAGCAGATCTAGCGGGGGGGCGCTCAATGAGCAGTTCTTC. It specifies CASRSSGGALNEQFF.

V usage is TRBV29-1 and J usage is TRBJ2-7, with a possible D match to TRBD1 (5 bases). Trimming took off 2 bases at V and 2 bases at J, with 13 bases between the two ends. This CDR3 comprises 14 residues. Germline values: CDR1 SQVTM, CDR2 ANQGSEA. The CDR3 DNA reads as TGCAGCGTTGAACTCGAACAGGCCCCCTACGAGCAGTACTTC. Protein: CSVELEQAPYEQYF.

The chain employs TRBV6-8 and TRBJ1-1, with D perhaps TRBD1 (5 bases). The germline V and J ends were trimmed by 0 bases and 3 bases, with 8 bases remaining between them. The CDR3 spans 14 residues. From germline, CDR1 is MNHGY and CDR2 SAAAGT. CDR3 loop: CASSYSKGYTEAFF. The CDR3 bases are TGTGCCAGCAGTTACTCGAAGGGGTACACTGAAGCTTTCTTT.

On this clonotype: A read error may produce the germline difference seen at one junction end. The chain is built from TRBV7-3 and TRBJ2-2, with D perhaps given as TRBD1 or TRBD2 (5 bases each). Looked up from germline, CDR1 is SGHTA and CDR2 is FQGTGA. This CDR3 comprises 19 residues. CDR3 bases: TGTGCCAGCAGCTTCCTTGGGGCCAGGGCAGGGCCGAACACCGGGGTGCTGTTTTTT. The encoded protein is CASSFLGARAGPNTGVLFF.

This clonotype occurred many times. The V and J genes are TRBV4-2 and TRBJ1-2; TRBD1 is a possible D gene (6 bases). CDR1 is LGHNA, CDR2 YNFKEQ, per germline. The ends were cut back, 1 base at V and 0 bases at J, with 12 bases in the middle. The CDR3 covers 16 residues. The CDR3 region is CASSQGTEIPNYGYTF. In nucleotides, the CDR3 is TGTGCCAGCAGCCAAGGGACAGAGATCCCTAACTATGGCTACACCTTC.

A few counts support this clonotype. The rearrangement links TRBV7-8 to TRBJ2-7; D is unresolved. Germline values: CDR1 SGHVS, CDR2 FQNEAQ. The CDR3 is 15 amino acids. V was cut by 7 bases and J by 0 bases, with 16 bases left in between. CDR3 protein: CASKARGRSSYEQYF. CDR3 DNA: TGTGCCAGCAAGGCCCGCGGACGGAGCTCCTACGAGCAGTACTTC.

The chain has TRBV6-5 and TRBJ1-4; D unresolved. The CDR3 extends over 13 amino acids. Germline assignment: CDR1 MNHEY and CDR2 SVGAGI. Trimming pared 2 bases from V and 5 bases from J, leaving 6 bases between. The CDR3 spells CASSYGPNEKLFF. The CDR3 DNA sequence: TGTGCCAGCAGTTACGGGCCGAATGAAAAACTGTTTTTT.

The chain recombines TRBV11-2 with TRBJ2-5, with D possibly matching TRBD2 (5 bases). The V end lost 5 bases, the J end lost 5 bases, and 18 bases lay between the germline ends. In germline, CDR1 is SGHAT, CDR2 FQNNGV. CDR3 length equals 15 residues. In nucleotides, the CDR3 is TGTGCCAGCAGCCATTGGGAGTCCCTAGGGGAGACCCAGTACTTC. It specifies CASSHWESLGETQYF.

A few counts support this clonotype. The rearrangement uses TRBV2 and TRBJ1-4; 7 positions match TRBD1. V shed 6 bases, J shed 8 bases, and the junction held 12 bases outside the gene matches. CDR3 size: 15 residues. The germline gives CDR1 SNHLY, CDR2 FYNNEI. CDR3 amino acids: CASSPPPGQSEKLFF. The CDR3, as DNA: TGTGCCAGCAGCCCCCCCCCGGGACAGAGCGAAAAACTGTTTTTT.

The J gene is TRBJ2-7, the V gene TRBV4-1; no firm D call. Germline loops: CDR1 MGHRA, CDR2 YSYEKL. Trimming removed 0 bases from V and 2 bases from J, with 11 bases in between. This CDR3 has 15 residues. In DNA, the CDR3 is TGCGCCAGCAGCCAAGATTCCGTTGGGACCTACGAGCAGTACTTC. Encoded protein: CASSQDSVGTYEQYF.

This clonotype has ten or more counts. The chain recombines TRBV7-2 with TRBJ1-1; D is unclear. Trimming took off 5 bases at V and 1 base at J, with 11 bases between the two ends. The CDR3 is 14 amino acids. Germline V gives CDR1 SGHTA, CDR2 FQGNSA. CDR3 nucleotide sequence: TGTGCCAGCAGCGTAGTCGGGCCGAACACTGAAGCTTTCTTT. This encodes CASSVVGPNTEAFF.

The chain combines TRBV29-1 with TRBJ1-2; D may be TRBD1 (6 bases). The V gene lost 5 bases and the J gene lost 3 bases, with 13 bases spanning the gap. The CDR3 covers 13 residues. Germline V gene data show CDR1 as SQVTM and CDR2 as ANQGSEA. CDR3 in DNA: TGCAGCGTTCGGGCAGGGGTGGACTATGGCTACACCTTC. It yields the protein CSVRAGVDYGYTF. The full variable domain, in which reference TRBV29-1 and TRBJ1-2 provide the parts outside the CDR3, is SAVISQKPSRDICQRGTSLTIQCQVDSQVTMMFWYRQQPGQSLTLIATANQGSEATYESGFVIDKFPISRPNLTFSTLTVSNMSPEDSSIYLCSVRAGVDYGYTFGSGTRLTVV.

This clonotype turned up a few times. The chain joins TRBV7-6 to TRBJ1-1; 8 positions match TRBD1. The length of the CDR3 is 14 residues. The junction had 9 bases not matched to a gene; V was cut back by 4 bases and J by 8 bases. Germline V lookup: CDR1 SGHVS, CDR2 FNYEAQ. CDR3 sequence: CASSYQTGAKEAFF. The CDR3 nucleotides read TGTGCCAGCAGCTACCAGACAGGGGCAAAAGAAGCTTTCTTT.

This clonotype was observed a few times. The chain carries TRBV5-1 and TRBJ1-1, with D unclear. Germline assignment: CDR1 SGHRS and CDR2 YFSETQ. The CDR3 extends over 14 amino acids. Trimming left V 9 bases short and J 1 base short, with 16 bases between. CDR3 DNA sequence: TGCGCCACTCACGCGGGAGGGCCGAACACTGAAGCTTTCTTT. The encoded protein is CATHAGGPNTEAFF.

This clonotype has just a few counts. This sequence joins TRBV7-6 and TRBJ2-5; TRBD2 agrees at 7 bases. J was trimmed by 2 bases and V by 5 bases; bases with no gene match: 5. This CDR3 comprises 14 residues. CDR1 and CDR2 from the germline V gene are SGHVS and FNYEAQ. CDR3 nucleotides: TGTGCCAGCAGCACTAGGGGAGGGCAAGAGACCCAGTACTTC. It codes for CASSTRGGQETQYF.

This clonotype showed up many times. V usage is TRBV6-1 and J usage is TRBJ1-5; TRBD1 is a possible D gene (5 bases). Germline V gives CDR1 MNHNS, CDR2 SASEGT. This CDR3 is 16 amino acids long. Trimming took 5 bases from V and 0 from J, leaving 14 bases between them. CDR3 sequence (DNA): TGTGCCAGCAGTTCCCGGGACGGTTATAGCAATCAGCCCCAGCATTTT. This translates into CASSSRDGYSNQPQHF.

This clonotype was seen only a few times. The chain links TRBV7-9 to TRBJ1-1; no clear D gene. V was trimmed by 6 bases and J by 1 base, leaving 6 bases between them. This CDR3 region has 12 residues. Germline loops: CDR1 SEHNR, CDR2 FQNEAQ (reference sequence). The CDR3 loop is CASRYENTEAFF. DNA of the CDR3: TGTGCCAGCAGATACGAGAACACTGAAGCTTTCTTT.

This clonotype was seen ten or more times. The chain uses TRBV7-8 and TRBJ2-3; D is unresolved. Germline V gene sequence: CDR1 SGHVS, CDR2 FQNEAQ. The CDR3 consists of 16 residues. Trimming removed 4 bases at V and 3 bases at J, with 17 bases between. CDR3 nucleotides: TGTGCCAGCAGCTCCCTTACACACCCCAGGACAGATACGCAGTATTTT. It encodes CASSSLTHPRTDTQYF.

In regard to this clonotype: At one end the junction does not follow the germline gene, possibly because of a read error. The genes are TRBV7-8 and TRBJ1-2; 12 positions match TRBD1. Germline V lookup: CDR1 SGHVS, CDR2 FQNEAQ. The CDR3 sequence is 16 residues long. CDR3 coding DNA: TGTGTCAGCAGCTTGGGGACAGGGGGCCCAAACTATGGCTACACCTTC. Translated: CVSSLGTGGPNYGYTF.